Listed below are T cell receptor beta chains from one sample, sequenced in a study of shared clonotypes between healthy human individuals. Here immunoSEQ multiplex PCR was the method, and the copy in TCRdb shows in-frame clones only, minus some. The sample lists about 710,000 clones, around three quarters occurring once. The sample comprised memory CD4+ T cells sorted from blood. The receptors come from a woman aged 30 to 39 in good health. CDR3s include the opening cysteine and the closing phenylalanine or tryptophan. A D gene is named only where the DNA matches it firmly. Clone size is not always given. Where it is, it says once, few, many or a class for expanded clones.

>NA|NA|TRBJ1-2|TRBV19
TGTGCCAGAACCGGGAATGGCTACACCTTC
CARTGNGYTF
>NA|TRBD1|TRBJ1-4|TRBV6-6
TGTGCCAGTCAGGGGGCGGAAAATGAAAAACTGTTTTTT
CASQGAENEKLFF
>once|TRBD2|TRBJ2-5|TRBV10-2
TGCGCCAGCAGTAGTAGCGGGAGGGCCGGGACCCAGTACTTC
CASSSSGRAGTQYF
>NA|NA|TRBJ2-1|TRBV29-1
TGCAGCGTTGACGGGAGCTCCTACAATGAGCAGTTCTTC
CSVDGSSYNEQFF
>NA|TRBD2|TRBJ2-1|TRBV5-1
TGCGCCAGCAGCATCTCTAGCGGGCAATACAATGAGCAGTTCTTC
CASSISSGQYNEQFF
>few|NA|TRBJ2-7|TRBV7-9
TGTGCCAGCAGCTTAGAGGCGGAGTCCTACGAGCAGTACTTC
CASSLEAESYEQYF
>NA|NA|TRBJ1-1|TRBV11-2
TGTGCCAGCAGCATGACACGGAACACTGAAGCTTTCTTT
CASSMTRNTEAFF
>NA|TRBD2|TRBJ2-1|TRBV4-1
TGCGCCAGCAGCCGGCCCGCGGGAGTCCCGTACAATGAGCAGTTCTTC
CASSRPAGVPYNEQFF
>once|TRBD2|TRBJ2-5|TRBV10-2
TGCGCCAGCAGACTAGCGGGAGGGCTAGAGACCCAGTACTTC
CASRLAGGLETQYF
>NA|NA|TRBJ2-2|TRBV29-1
TGCAGCGTTTCACGGCAGGGGGGAAACACCGGGGAGCTGTTTTTT
CSVSRQGGNTGELFF
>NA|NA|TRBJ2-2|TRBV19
TGTGCCAGTAGGCCCCAGGGGTGGAACACCGGGGAGCTGTTTTTT
CASRPQGWNTGELFF
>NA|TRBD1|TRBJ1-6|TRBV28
TGTGCCAGCAGGAGTGCCGGGACAGGGAATAATTCACCCCTCCACTTT
CASRSAGTGNNSPLHF
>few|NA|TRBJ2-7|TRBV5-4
TGTGCCAGCAGCTTGGCCGGGACTGGTGTTACGAAGCAGTACTTC
CASSLAGTGVTKQYF
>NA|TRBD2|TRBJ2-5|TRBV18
TGTGCCAGCTCACCGCGTCCGGGACTAGCGGGAATCGAGACCCAGTACTTC
CASSPRPGLAGIETQYF
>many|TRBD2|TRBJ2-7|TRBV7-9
TGTGCCGCGAGCAGGCGGGAGACGGACGGGTACGAGCAGTACTTC
CAASRRETDGYEQYF
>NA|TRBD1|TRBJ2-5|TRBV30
TGTGCCTGGAGATCTGGGGACAGACAAGAGACCCAGTACTTC
CAWRSGDRQETQYF
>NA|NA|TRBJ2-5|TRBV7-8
TGTGCCAGCAGCCCCTCGGGCAGGGGTTTTAACCAGTACTTC
CASSPSGRGFNQYF
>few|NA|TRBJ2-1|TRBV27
TGTGCCAGCAGTTCGGAGATCGTGGGTGAGCAGTTCTTC
CASSSEIVGEQFF
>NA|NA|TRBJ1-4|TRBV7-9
TGTGCCAGCAGCTTAGACGGGGATGAAAAACTGTTTTTT
CASSLDGDEKLFF
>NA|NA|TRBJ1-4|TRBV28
TGTGCCACCGAGTCCTTCGATAATGAAAAACTGTTTTTT
CATESFDNEKLFF
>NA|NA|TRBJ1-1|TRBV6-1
TGTGCCAGCCGAGAAAACATGAACACTGAAGCTTTCTTT
CASRENMNTEAFF
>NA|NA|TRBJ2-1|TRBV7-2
TGTGCCAGCAGCTCCTCCCGGGGGAATGAGCAGTTCTTC
CASSSSRGNEQFF
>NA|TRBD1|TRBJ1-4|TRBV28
TGTGCCAGCAGTCCGTACGACAGGGGCCGTGAAAAACTGTTTTTT
CASSPYDRGREKLFF
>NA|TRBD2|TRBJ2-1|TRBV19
TGTGCCAGTAGTGCACCGGGACTAGCGGGAGGGCGGAATGAGCAGTTCTTC
CASSAPGLAGGRNEQFF
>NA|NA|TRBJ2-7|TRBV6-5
TGTGCCAGCAGTTACGACGAGCGCCCGACCTACGAGCAGTACTTC
CASSYDERPTYEQYF
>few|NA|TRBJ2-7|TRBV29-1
TGCAGCGTTGATAGAGGCGAGCAGTACTTC
CSVDRGEQYF
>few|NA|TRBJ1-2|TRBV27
TGTGCCAGCAGCACACAGGGTCGTAACTATGGCTACACCTTC
CASSTQGRNYGYTF
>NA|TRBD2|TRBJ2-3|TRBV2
TGTGCCAGCAGTGAAGTAGCGGGAGTAAGAGATACGCAGTATTTT
CASSEVAGVRDTQYF